This is a list of T cell receptor beta chains from one sample in a study of molecular identifiers for immune sequencing clone quantification. One entry per CDR3 protein results from TCRdb running MiXCR on the PCR reads. The repertoire holds 40,000 to 50,000 distinct CDR3 sequences, with 15% to 20% as singletons. Sequencing used naive CD8+ T cells from blood, with Jurkat cell RNA spiked in. Every receptor here comes from a human donor in good health. Some libraries in this study had Jurkat cell RNA spiked in. The CDR3 runs from the conserved cysteine through the conserved F or W. Each record gives: clone size, D gene, V gene, J gene, CDR3 DNA, CDR3 protein. A D gene is named only where the DNA matches it firmly. Size tells how often a clone was seen (once, few, many) or the class of an expanded clone, and some rows leave it out.

many,-,TRBV12-3/TRBV12-4,TRBJ2-5,TGTGCCAGTAGTACGGTCGGGAATGGTGAGACCCAGTACTTC,CASSTVGNGETQYF
many,-,TRBV10-2,TRBJ2-1,TGCGCCAGCAGTGAGTCGCTAGGCCCGAGCTCCTACAATGAGCAGTTCTTC,CASSESLGPSSYNEQFF
many,-,TRBV7-2,TRBJ2-1,TGTGCCAGCAGCTTAACGGGGGGCTGGCGGAATGAGCAGTTCTTC,CASSLTGGWRNEQFF
many,-,TRBV14,TRBJ2-2,TGTGCCAGCAGCCACAACCCTTACACCGGGGAGCTGTTTTTT,CASSHNPYTGELFF
many,TRBD1,TRBV4-1,TRBJ2-2,TGCGCCAGCAGCATGGGACAGGGGGCGACCGGGGAGCTGTTTTTT,CASSMGQGATGELFF
many,-,TRBV5-6,TRBJ1-3,TGTGCCAGCAGCTTGGGCGGGGTCTCTGGAAACACCATATATTTT,CASSLGGVSGNTIYF
many,-,TRBV4-2,TRBJ2-7,TGTGCCAGCAGCCAAGCGGGGCTAGCTGAAGAGTACGAGCAGTACTTC,CASSQAGLAEEYEQYF
many,-,TRBV13,TRBJ2-3,TGTGCCAGCAGCTTCGGACGAAGCACAGATACGCAGTATTTT,CASSFGRSTDTQYF
many,TRBD1,TRBV30,TRBJ1-2,TGTGCCTGGAGTACTCAGGGGGCGTACTATGGCTACACCTTC,CAWSTQGAYYGYTF
medium-sized,TRBD1,TRBV4-3,TRBJ2-4,TGCGCCAGCAGCCAAGGACAGGGTGTAGCCAAAAACATTCAGTACTTC,CASSQGQGVAKNIQYF
-,TRBD2,TRBV11-1,TRBJ2-3,TGTGCCAGCAGCTTAGTCTGGGAGAGCGGGGGACAATTGGATACGCAGTATTTT,CASSLVWESGGQLDTQYF
few,-,TRBV9,TRBJ2-3,TGTGCCAGCAGCCCACCGGACCTTACAGATACGCAGTATTTT,CASSPPDLTDTQYF
few,-,TRBV7-9,TRBJ2-7,TGTGCCAGCAGCTTTGAAAGATATCTCTACGAGCAGTACTTC,CASSFERYLYEQYF
-,-,TRBV6-2/TRBV6-3,TRBJ1-1,TGTGCCAGCAGTTACAGTGGAGGGGGAGGAACTGAAGCTTTCTTT,CASSYSGGGGTEAFF
many,-,TRBV13,TRBJ1-1,TGTGCCAGCAGCTTAGGTATTTATCTAGCGAACACTGAAGCTTTCTTT,CASSLGIYLANTEAFF
many,TRBD2,TRBV20-1,TRBJ2-4,TGCAGTGCTAGAGAGACTAGCGGCCAAATAAACATTCAGTACTTC,CSARETSGQINIQYF
many,-,TRBV27,TRBJ2-1,TGTGCCAGCAGTTTAATAGTTGGGGTCGGGACCTACAATGAGCAGTTCTTC,CASSLIVGVGTYNEQFF
many,-,TRBV3-1,TRBJ2-3,TGTGCCAGCAGCGATCTTGGCACAGATACGCAGTATTTT,CASSDLGTDTQYF
medium-sized,-,TRBV5-5,TRBJ1-5,TGTGCCAGCACCACTTTCGATGGGGGTCAGCCCCAGCATTTT,CASTTFDGGQPQHF
many,TRBD2,TRBV6-5,TRBJ2-3,TGTGCCAGCAGTTACTCCCCGACTAGCGGGGGGACAGATACGCAGTATTTT,CASSYSPTSGGTDTQYF
-,TRBD1,TRBV12-3/TRBV12-4,TRBJ2-5,TGTGCCAGCACCACCGGGACAGGGGTAGAGACCCAGTACTTC,CASTTGTGVETQYF
many,TRBD2,TRBV7-8,TRBJ2-5,TGTGCCAGCAGCTTAGAGGGCGGGGGGCTCGAAAACTGGACCCAGTACTTC,CASSLEGGGLENWTQYF
-,-,TRBV6-2/TRBV6-3,TRBJ1-1,TGTGCCAGCAGTCAACAGGGGAACACTGAAGCTTTCTTT,CASSQQGNTEAFF
many,-,TRBV7-6,TRBJ2-1,TGTGCCAGCAGCTTAAGACTAAGCGCCTCCTACAATGAGCAGTTCTTC,CASSLRLSASYNEQFF
many,-,TRBV5-6,TRBJ1-1,TGTGCCAGCAGCCCCCGGACACTTGTGAACACTGAAGCTTTCTTT,CASSPRTLVNTEAFF
many,-,TRBV19,TRBJ1-1,TGTGCCAGTAGTCCCGACAGACTAGTAACCCCTTTGAACACTGAAGCTTTCTTT,CASSPDRLVTPLNTEAFF
many,TRBD2,TRBV29-1,TRBJ2-2,TGCAGCGTTGAAGATGGCGGGGAGGGGAGCACCGGGGAGCTGTTTTTT,CSVEDGGEGSTGELFF
many,TRBD2,TRBV3-1,TRBJ2-1,TGTGCCAGCAGCCAAGTTGGGACTAGCATTGGTGAGCAGTTCTTC,CASSQVGTSIGEQFF
many,TRBD1,TRBV7-9,TRBJ2-7,TGTGCCAGTAGGGGACAGCCTACCTACGAGCAGTACTTC,CASRGQPTYEQYF
many,-,TRBV6-2/TRBV6-3,TRBJ2-6,TGTGCCAGCAGTTACTGGACAGCCTCTGGGGCCAACGTCCTGACTTTC,CASSYWTASGANVLTF
many,-,TRBV5-4,TRBJ1-1,TGTGCCAGCAGCTTTCAGGAGAGCGCTGAAGCTTTCTTT,CASSFQESAEAFF
-,TRBD2,TRBV7-2,TRBJ2-3,TGTGCCAGCACTGGGGCGGGAGTGGCAGATACGCAGTATTTT,CASTGAGVADTQYF
many,-,TRBV19,TRBJ1-5,TGTGCCAGTAGTATAACCGATTATAGCAATCAGCCCCAGCATTTT,CASSITDYSNQPQHF
-,-,TRBV7-6,TRBJ2-3,TGTGCCAGCAGCTTAGGTTTCGGGGCCACCACAGATACGCAGTATTTT,CASSLGFGATTDTQYF
-,TRBD2,TRBV10-2,TRBJ2-7,TGCGCCAGCAGTGATCCGACTAGCGGGTACTACGAGCAGTACTTC,CASSDPTSGYYEQYF
many,TRBD1,TRBV18,TRBJ2-5,TGTGCCAGCTCACCTCCCCGGGACAGGGGGCTGGAGACCCAGTACTTC,CASSPPRDRGLETQYF
-,TRBD2,TRBV7-9,TRBJ2-3,TGTGCCAGCAGCCAAGGAGTGTCTAGCGGGAGGGATACGCAGTATTTT,CASSQGVSSGRDTQYF
many,-,TRBV4-3,TRBJ1-4,TGCGCCAGCAGCCAAGATCCCACGGGGGCATATAATCTAAATGAAAAACTGTTTTTT,CASSQDPTGAYNLNEKLFF
many,-,TRBV19,TRBJ2-3,TGTGCCAGCACTGCTGGAGTTGTGACAGATACGCAGTATTTT,CASTAGVVTDTQYF
many,-,TRBV20-1,TRBJ2-1,TGCAGTGCAAGACAGAACAATGAGCAGTTCTTC,CSARQNNEQFF
-,TRBD1,TRBV5-1,TRBJ2-7,TGCGCCAGCAGCGGGGGGACAGGGGTCTACGAGCAGTACTTC,CASSGGTGVYEQYF
many,-,TRBV5-5,TRBJ1-1,TGTGCCAGCAGCGCCTACCGGGACAACTCCATGAACACTGAAGCTTTCTTT,CASSAYRDNSMNTEAFF
many,-,TRBV28,TRBJ2-7,TGTGCCAGCGGGGACACCTCCTACGAGCAGTACTTC,CASGDTSYEQYF
many,-,TRBV4-3,TRBJ2-3,TGCGCCAGCAGCCAAGGAACCACAGATACGCAGTATTTT,CASSQGTTDTQYF
many,TRBD2,TRBV19,TRBJ2-5,TGTGCCAGTAGTATAGGAGCGGGAGGAGAGACCCAGTACTTC,CASSIGAGGETQYF
many,-,TRBV14,TRBJ2-5,TGTGCCAGCAGCCAAGAAGGCCCCCAAGAGACCCAGTACTTC,CASSQEGPQETQYF
many,-,TRBV7-9,TRBJ1-1,TGTGCCAGCAGCTGCCGAAGCCGGACGGAGGCTTGTGAAGCTTTCTTT,CASSCRSRTEACEAFF
many,-,TRBV12-3/TRBV12-4,TRBJ1-2,TGTGCCAGCAGTTTAGATTTTGTCGGTGGGGCTAACAATGGCTACACCTTC,CASSLDFVGGANNGYTF
many,-,TRBV28,TRBJ1-1,TGTGCCAGCAGTTTAACTTTCGCCGCTCCTGAAGCTTTCTTT,CASSLTFAAPEAFF
many,TRBD1,TRBV20-1,TRBJ2-3,TGCAGTGCTAGCACCTGGGACAGGGGGCCAGATACGCAGTATTTT,CSASTWDRGPDTQYF
many,-,TRBV4-1,TRBJ2-7,TGCGCCAGCAGTCCCGAGGAGAGGGAAGAGCAGTACTTC,CASSPEEREEQYF
many,-,TRBV6-5,TRBJ2-2,TGTGCCAGCACCCCCCACGGAACCGGGGAGCTGTTTTTT,CASTPHGTGELFF
many,-,TRBV6-2/TRBV6-3,TRBJ2-7,TGTGCCAGCAGTTCACTCAATTACGAGCAGTACTTC,CASSSLNYEQYF
many,TRBD2,TRBV20-1,TRBJ2-7,TGCAGTGTCGGGACTAGAAATACGTTGGAGCAGTACTTC,CSVGTRNTLEQYF
many,TRBD1,TRBV7-9,TRBJ2-3,TGTGCCAGCAGCCTTACCGGGACAGAAAACACAGATACGCAGTATTTT,CASSLTGTENTDTQYF
many,-,TRBV3-1,TRBJ2-5,TGTGCCAGCAGCCAAGGTTACCGCCAAGAGACCCAGTACTTC,CASSQGYRQETQYF